The rows below give T cell receptor beta chains drawn from one sample of a study of T cells in Graves' hyperthyroidism and ophthalmopathy. TCRdb fed the multiplex PCR reads into MiXCR, producing one record per CDR3 protein. This table has approximately 360,000 distinct CDR3 sequences, roughly 25% appearing once. The material sequenced was blood. These receptors came from a man aged 50 to 60 with Graves' hyperthyroidism. The conserved cysteine and the conserved F or W are not part of the CDR3 here.

TRBV2	TRBJ1-3	ASSADTLSGNTIY
TRBV28	TRBJ2-7	ASRYVGQNPYEQY
TRBV18	TRBJ1-1	ASSPSTRYEAF
TRBV13	TRBJ1-5	ASSKDGDQPQH
TRBV2	TRBJ2-1	ASTAASGSVPRQF
TRBV13	TRBJ2-3	ASSLRLAEGDTQY
TRBV12-3/TRBV12-4	TRBJ2-1	ASSVSGTPHNEQF
TRBV7-9	TRBJ2-3	ASSLASGRDTQY
TRBV20-1	TRBJ2-5	SATGTARETQY
TRBV11-3	TRBJ2-5	ASSSRDLQETRY
TRBV2	TRBJ2-7	ASSEWGNLYEQY
TRBV5-1	TRBJ2-2	ASRQGGRSTGELF
TRBV20-1	TRBJ2-7	SARSLIGYEQY
TRBV29-1	TRBJ2-1	SVESTSGRNEQF
TRBV20-1	TRBJ2-1	SASKVLAGGNEQF
TRBV20-1	TRBJ2-1	SATRASGRDEQF
TRBV20-1	TRBJ2-1	SALRTSGRSYNEQF
TRBV7-2	TRBJ2-1	ASSLEGRIKKLRYNEQF
TRBV29-1	TRBJ1-1	SAIGQGYTEAF
TRBV6-5	TRBJ2-5	ASSYGSGETQY
TRBV14	TRBJ2-4	ASSHTAGFQAKNIQY
TRBV18	TRBJ2-3	ASSPPVPDTQY
TRBV10-3	TRBJ2-7	AISNPHEQY
TRBV19	TRBJ2-3	ASSSRQGGKQY
TRBV3-1	TRBJ1-1	ASMDSNTEAF
TRBV7-9	TRBJ2-5	ASSPPSWGEETQY
TRBV5-1	TRBJ2-3	ASRFSGRATDTQY
TRBV5-1	TRBJ2-1	ASSLVAGSYNEQF
TRBV29-1	TRBJ2-7	SVDRGSSYEQY
TRBV2	TRBJ1-5	ASKSWGGDQPQH
TRBV18	TRBJ2-3	ASSRGASVTDTQY
TRBV5-1	TRBJ2-7	ASSQSTGLEQY
TRBV19	TRBJ2-1	ASQGQGKYNEQF
TRBV3-1	TRBJ2-7	ASSQEVRQSYEQY